The 8 T cell receptor beta chains presented below share a single source sample, sequenced in a study of blood T cell repertoires in COVID-19. Using immunoSEQ multiplex PCR, the repertoire was profiled, and TCRdb retains in-frame clones only, with some absent. The top ten hold roughly 3.6% of the sample, which has approximately 70,000 clones, about 85% seen once. Input material: peripheral blood. The receptors were sampled from a woman in her forties or fifties with COVID-19, enrolled during active disease.

This chain connects TRBV6-1 to TRBJ1-1, with D maybe TRBD1 (5 bases). There are 16 residues in the CDR3. From germline, CDR1 is MNHNS and CDR2 SASEGT. Trimming took off 2 bases at V and 1 base at J, with 14 bases between the two ends. The CDR3 DNA sequence: TGTGCCAGCAGTGAATGGCGGGGGACGGAGAACACTGAAGCTTTCTTT. Encoded protein: CASSEWRGTENTEAFF.

The chain has TRBV6-5 and TRBJ1-3, with 7 bases fitting TRBD1. Per germline, CDR1 MNHEY and CDR2 SVGAGI. The CDR3 is 14 amino acids. The V segment lost 6 bases and the J segment 8 bases; nucleotides outside the gene matches: 10. The CDR3 region is CASSRQGSVDTIYF. In nucleotides, the CDR3 is TGTGCCAGCAGCCGACAGGGTTCCGTAGACACCATATATTTT.

This clone was found a few times. The chain carries TRBV19 and TRBJ2-5, with 14 nucleotides matching TRBD2. This CDR3 spans 16 amino acids. CDR1 and CDR2 from the germline V gene are LNHDA and SQIVND (reference sequence). J lost 4 bases, V lost 5 bases, and 6 bases had no gene match. The CDR3 protein is CASSPGTSGRRETQYF. For the CDR3, the DNA is TGTGCCAGTAGTCCCGGGACTAGCGGGAGACGAGAGACCCAGTACTTC.

The chain is built from TRBV6-5 and TRBJ2-7; 8 bases are a match to TRBD2. The J segment lost 3 bases and the V segment lost 2 bases, leaving 6 bases of the junction unmatched. This CDR3 contains 15 residues. The germline V gene has CDR1 MNHEY and CDR2 SVGAGI. The CDR3 bases are TGTGCCAGCAGTTACGGGCTAGCGGGCGGCTACGAGCAGTACTTC. This sequence encodes CASSYGLAGGYEQYF.

The chain combines TRBV2 with TRBJ1-6; D remains ambiguous. There are 15 residues in the CDR3. CDR1 is SNHLY, CDR2 FYNNEI, per germline. V lost 7 bases to trimming and J lost 9 bases, with 19 bases between them. CDR3 coding DNA: TGTGCCAGCACCGGAGGGCCTACCCAATTTTCACCCCTCCACTTT. Amino acid sequence: CASTGGPTQFSPLHF.

The rearrangement links TRBV10-3 to TRBJ2-3; D might be TRBD1 (5 bases). The CDR3 consists of 16 residues. Trimming removed 0 bases at V and 1 base at J, with 11 bases between. Germline CDR1 is ENHRY and CDR2 is SYGVKD. CDR3 DNA sequence: TGTGCCATCAGTGAGTCTCAGGGATGGGGCACAGATACGCAGTATTTT. Protein product: CAISESQGWGTDTQYF.

The chain couples TRBV29-1 to TRBJ2-3, with a tentative D call TRBD2 (6 bases). CDR3 length equals 13 residues. Germline V gene data show CDR1 as SQVTM and CDR2 as ANQGSEA. V lost 1 base, J lost 6 bases, and 11 bases lay in between. CDR3 coding DNA: TGCAGCGTTGAAGGGGGCCGGGGGGATACGCAGTATTTT. Translating it yields CSVEGGRGDTQYF.

This clone was seen only a few times. This sequence joins TRBV27 and TRBJ1-2; tentatively, D is TRBD1 (5 bases). Germline V gene sequence: CDR1 MNHEY, CDR2 SMNVEV (reference sequence). The CDR3 contains 16 residues. Trimming removed 3 bases at V and 0 bases at J, with 14 bases between. DNA of the CDR3: TGTGCCAGCAGTTTGATTCCAGGGAGGTCTAACTATGGCTACACCTTC. Translated, it gives CASSLIPGRSNYGYTF.